This T cell receptor (beta chain) emerged from a study of cytomegalovirus exposure and HLA in healthy donors. Findings and caveats of the study: Sequencing had likely introduced a cluster of highly shared sequence variants as an artifact. The study designated 150 or so TCR beta chains cytomegalovirus-associated.

CDR3 size: 14 residues. Trimming cost V 3 bases and J 4 bases, with 14 bases left between them. Germline CDR1 SGHNT, CDR2 YYREEE (reference sequence). At the time of sampling, donors were nominally healthy, though unrecorded immune exposures were likely. With regard to this clone: Antigen specificity is unknown. The sample holds other DNA sequences that translate to the same CDR3.

The PCR employed 60 Vbeta primers together with 13 Jbeta primers. Libraries were prepared by immunoSEQ multiplex PCR; TCRdb keeps only in-frame clonotypes and omits some of them. The sample holds approximately 150,000 clones, roughly 78% seen once. The chain has TRBV5-4 and TRBJ2-7; a possible D gene is TRBD2 (6 bases). The origin of this receptor is a man aged 18 to 35 in good health and CMV-seropositive. Sequenced sample: PBMCs. CDR3 in DNA: TGTGCCAGCAGCTCCCCTGGCGGGGAGTACGAGCAGTACTTC. Its translation: CASSSPGGEYEQYF.